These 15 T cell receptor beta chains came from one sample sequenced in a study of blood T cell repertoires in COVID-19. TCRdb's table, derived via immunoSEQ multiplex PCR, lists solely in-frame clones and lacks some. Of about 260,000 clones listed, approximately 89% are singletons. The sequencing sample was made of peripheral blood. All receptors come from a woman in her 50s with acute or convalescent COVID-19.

CDR3 DNA: TGCAGTGCTAGGGCTAGCGAGCAGTACTTC. The encoded protein is CSARASEQYF. V usage is TRBV20-1 and J usage is TRBJ2-7; no reliable D call. Germline V gives CDR1 DFQATT, CDR2 SNEGSKA (reference sequence). V was shortened by 3 bases and J by 6 bases, with 6 bases between the two germline ends. The CDR3 consists of 10 residues.

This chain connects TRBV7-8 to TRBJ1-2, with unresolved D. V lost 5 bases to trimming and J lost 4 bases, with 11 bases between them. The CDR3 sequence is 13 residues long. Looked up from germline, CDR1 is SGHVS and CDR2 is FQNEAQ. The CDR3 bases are TGTGCCAGCAGCCGAGATTGGAGCTATGGCTACACCTTC. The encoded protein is CASSRDWSYGYTF.

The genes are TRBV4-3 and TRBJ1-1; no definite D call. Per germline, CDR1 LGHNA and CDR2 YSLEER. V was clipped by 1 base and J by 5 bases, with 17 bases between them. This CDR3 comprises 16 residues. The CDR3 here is CASSQGVRGDGTEAFF. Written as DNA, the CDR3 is TGCGCCAGCAGCCAAGGGGTGCGGGGAGACGGGACTGAAGCTTTCTTT.

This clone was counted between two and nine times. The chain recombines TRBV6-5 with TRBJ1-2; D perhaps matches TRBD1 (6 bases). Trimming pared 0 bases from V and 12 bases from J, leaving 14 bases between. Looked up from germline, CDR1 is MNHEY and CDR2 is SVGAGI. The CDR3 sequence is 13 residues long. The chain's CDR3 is CASSYSKAGAHTF. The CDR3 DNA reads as TGTGCCAGCAGTTACTCGAAAGCGGGGGCGCACACCTTC.

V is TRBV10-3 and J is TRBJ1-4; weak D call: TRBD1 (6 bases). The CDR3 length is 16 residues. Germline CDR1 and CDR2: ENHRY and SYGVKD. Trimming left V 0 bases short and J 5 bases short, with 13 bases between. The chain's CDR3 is CAISESSGEGNEKLFF. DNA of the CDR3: TGTGCCATCAGTGAGTCGTCAGGGGAGGGAAATGAAAAACTGTTTTTT.

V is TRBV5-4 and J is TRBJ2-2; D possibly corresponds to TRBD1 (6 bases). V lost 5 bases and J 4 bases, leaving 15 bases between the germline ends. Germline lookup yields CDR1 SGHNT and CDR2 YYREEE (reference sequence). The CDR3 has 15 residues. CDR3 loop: CASSLDRLTTGELFF. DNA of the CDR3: TGTGCCAGCAGTCTCGACAGGCTCACCACCGGGGAGCTGTTTTTT.

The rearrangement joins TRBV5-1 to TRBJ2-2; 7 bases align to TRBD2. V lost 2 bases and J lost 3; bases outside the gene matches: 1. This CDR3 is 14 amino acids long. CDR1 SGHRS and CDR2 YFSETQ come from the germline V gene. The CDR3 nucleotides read TGCGCCAGCAGCTTCGCGGGGGACACCGGGGAGCTGTTTTTT. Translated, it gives CASSFAGDTGELFF.

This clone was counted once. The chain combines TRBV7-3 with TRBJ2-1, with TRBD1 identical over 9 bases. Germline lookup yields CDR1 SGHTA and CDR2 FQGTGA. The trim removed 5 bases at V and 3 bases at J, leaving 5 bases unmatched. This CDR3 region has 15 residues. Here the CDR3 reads CASSEQGAGYNEQFF. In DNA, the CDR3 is TGTGCCAGCAGCGAACAGGGGGCTGGCTACAATGAGCAGTTCTTC. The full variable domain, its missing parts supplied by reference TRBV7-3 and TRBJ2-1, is GAGVSQTPSNKVTEKGKYVELRCDPISGHTALYWYRQSLGQGPEFLIYFQGTGAADDSGLPNDRFFAVRPEGSVSTLKIQRTERGDSAVYLCASSEQGAGYNEQFFGPGTRLTVL.

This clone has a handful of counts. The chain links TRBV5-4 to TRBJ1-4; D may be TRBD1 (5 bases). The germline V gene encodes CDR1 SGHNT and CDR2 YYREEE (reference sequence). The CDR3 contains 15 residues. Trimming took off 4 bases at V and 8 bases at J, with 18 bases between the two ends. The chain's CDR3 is CASSNGPAGWEKLFF. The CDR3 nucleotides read TGTGCCAGCAGCAACGGACCGGCAGGGTGGGAAAAACTGTTTTTT.

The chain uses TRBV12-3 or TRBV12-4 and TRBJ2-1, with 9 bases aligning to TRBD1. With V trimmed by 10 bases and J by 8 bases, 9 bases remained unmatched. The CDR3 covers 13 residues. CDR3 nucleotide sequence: TGTGCCACCCGGACAGGGGACATGCATGAGCAGTTCTTC. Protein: CATRTGDMHEQFF.

For the CDR3, the DNA is TGTGCCAGCAGCCCCACCCCTAGCGGCCAAGAGACCCAGTACTTC. Protein sequence: CASSPTPSGQETQYF. The rearrangement joins TRBV6-5 to TRBJ2-5; 7 bases line up with TRBD2. The germline V gene has CDR1 MNHEY and CDR2 SVGAGI. V lost 6 bases, J lost 1 base, and 8 bases stayed unmatched. The CDR3 totals 15 residues.

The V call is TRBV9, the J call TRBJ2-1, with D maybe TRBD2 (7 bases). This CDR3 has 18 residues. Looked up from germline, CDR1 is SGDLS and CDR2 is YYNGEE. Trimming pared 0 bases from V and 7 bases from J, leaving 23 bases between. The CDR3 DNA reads TGTGCCAGCAGCGTAGCTGTGGGGGGAGGGGGATCGAGGAATGAGCAGTTCTTC. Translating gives CASSVAVGGGGSRNEQFF. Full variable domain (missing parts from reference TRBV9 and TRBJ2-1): DSGVTQTPKHLITATGQRVTLRCSPRSGDLSVYWYQQSLDQGLQFLIQYYNGEERAKGNILERFSAQQFPDLHSELNLSSLELGDSALYFCASSVAVGGGGSRNEQFFGPGTRLTVL.

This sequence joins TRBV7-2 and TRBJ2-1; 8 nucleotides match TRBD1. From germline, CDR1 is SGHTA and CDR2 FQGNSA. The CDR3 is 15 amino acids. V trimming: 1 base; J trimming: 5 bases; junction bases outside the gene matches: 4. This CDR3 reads CASSLGRGLDNEQFF. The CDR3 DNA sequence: TGTGCCAGCAGCTTAGGCAGGGGGCTGGACAATGAGCAGTTCTTC.

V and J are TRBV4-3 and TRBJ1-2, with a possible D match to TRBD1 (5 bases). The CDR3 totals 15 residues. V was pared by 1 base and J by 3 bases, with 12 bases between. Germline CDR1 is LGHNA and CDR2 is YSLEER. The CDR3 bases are TGCGCCAGCAGCCAAGTGGGGGGTGGGGACTATGGCTACACCTTC. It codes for CASSQVGGGDYGYTF.

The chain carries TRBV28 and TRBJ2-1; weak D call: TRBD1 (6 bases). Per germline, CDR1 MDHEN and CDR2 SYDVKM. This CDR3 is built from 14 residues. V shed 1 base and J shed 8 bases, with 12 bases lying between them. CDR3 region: CASSLSQGRDEQFF. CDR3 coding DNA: TGTGCCAGCAGTTTATCTCAGGGGCGCGATGAGCAGTTCTTC.